This T cell receptor beta chain was found in a study of blood T cell repertoires in COVID-19. The protocol was immunoSEQ multiplex PCR, while the TCRdb copy is restricted to in-frame clones and leaves out a portion. This table holds roughly 100,000 clones, about 91% found once. CDR3 length: 14 residues. Germline values: CDR1 MNHNY, CDR2 SVGAGI (reference sequence). After removal of 5 bases from V and 6 bases from J, the junction contained 8 bases not matched to a gene. The clonotype comes from a human donor in a cohort sampled during active COVID-19. V and J are TRBV6-6 and TRBJ1-2; TRBD1 aligns across 8 bases. The material sequenced was peripheral blood. The DNA of the CDR3 is TGTGCCAGCAGTACGGACAGGGATGGTAATGGCTACACCTTC. Translated, it gives CASSTDRDGNGYTF.